A selection of T cell receptor beta chains follows, all from one sample in a study of cytomegalovirus exposure and HLA in healthy donors. The method was immunoSEQ multiplex PCR; TCRdb's version includes in-frame clones alone and lacks a portion of them. The sample contains around 180,000 clones, roughly 84% of which appear only once. The sample was PBMCs. These receptors were obtained from a girl under three years old in good health and CMV-seronegative. The CDR3 runs from the conserved cysteine through the conserved F or W. Each record gives: V gene, D gene, J gene, clone size, CDR3 DNA, CDR3 protein. A D gene is named only where the DNA matches it firmly. A row's size may be missing; if present it is once, few, many or a size class.

>TRBV29-1|-|TRBJ2-7|-
TGCAGCGTTGGGGAGACTAAAGTCTACGAGCAGTACTTC
CSVGETKVYEQYF
>TRBV7-9|-|TRBJ1-5|once
TGTGCCAGCAGCTTGGGGAGTCTTAATCAGCCCCAGCATTTT
CASSLGSLNQPQHF
>TRBV5-6|TRBD1|TRBJ1-2|-
TGTGCCAGCAGCGATACAGGGGGCTCTGGCTACACCTTC
CASSDTGGSGYTF
>TRBV5-4|-|TRBJ1-1|-
TGTGCCAGCAGCTTTGGACAGAACACTGAAGCTTTCTTT
CASSFGQNTEAFF
>TRBV4-1|TRBD2|TRBJ2-7|once
TGCGCCAGCAGCCCCATCGGGGGGAACCACGAGCAGTACTTC
CASSPIGGNHEQYF
>TRBV30|TRBD1|TRBJ2-7|-
TGTGCCTGGAGGATCAACAGGGGCCCCTACGAGCAGTACTTC
CAWRINRGPYEQYF
>TRBV6-1|TRBD1|TRBJ1-1|-
TGTGCCAGCATCTCCAACAGGGGAACTGAAGCTTTCTTT
CASISNRGTEAFF
>TRBV18|TRBD1|TRBJ1-1|-
TGTGCCAGCTCACCCGGGACAGGGAACACTGAAGCTTTCTTT
CASSPGTGNTEAFF
>TRBV30|-|TRBJ2-6|-
TGTGCCTGGAGGCCATCATGGAGAGTAGCTGGGGCCAACGTCCTGACTTTC
CAWRPSWRVAGANVLTF
>TRBV5-6|TRBD2|TRBJ2-4|-
TGTGCCAGCAGCTTGGGGGACTACAACATTCAGTACTTC
CASSLGDYNIQYF
>TRBV27|-|TRBJ2-7|-
TGTGCCAGCAGTTCGGGGGACGGATCCTACGAGCAGTACTTC
CASSSGDGSYEQYF
>TRBV5-4|TRBD2|TRBJ2-7|-
TGTGCCAGCAGCAAGGAAACGGGAGGGAGCTCCTACGAGCAGTACTTC
CASSKETGGSSYEQYF
>TRBV2|TRBD1|TRBJ2-4|-
TGTGCCAGCAGTGGTGCGATTAGCGAGGGACAGAACATTCAGTACTTC
CASSGAISEGQNIQYF
>TRBV5-4|TRBD1|TRBJ1-4|-
TGTGCCAGCAGCCAGGGGACAGTGCCCGGAGGTGAAAAACTGTTTTTT
CASSQGTVPGGEKLFF
>TRBV7-6|TRBD2|TRBJ2-2|-
TGTGCCAGCAGCCCAGGACTAGCGGGAGACACCGGGGAGCTGTTTTTT
CASSPGLAGDTGELFF
>TRBV4-1|TRBD2|TRBJ2-3|-
TGCGCCAGCAGCCAAGATGGTGTAGCGGGAGGACACACAGATACGCAGTATTTT
CASSQDGVAGGHTDTQYF
>TRBV7-9|TRBD1|TRBJ1-1|-
TGTGCCAGCAGCTTAGCTAGGGACAGGGAGAAGGCTGAAGCTTTCTTT
CASSLARDREKAEAFF
>TRBV19|-|TRBJ1-1|-
TGTGCCAGTAGTATTTACCCCCCTAGGGGAGCTTTCTTT
CASSIYPPRGAFF
>TRBV27|-|TRBJ1-2|once
TGTGCCAGCAGCCCGACTCGGGGTACGTCTAACTATGGCTACACCTTC
CASSPTRGTSNYGYTF
>TRBV15|TRBD1|TRBJ2-7|-
TGTGCCACCAGCAGAGTTCGGGACAGGGGGTCCTACGAGCAGTACTTC
CATSRVRDRGSYEQYF
>TRBV23-1|TRBD1|TRBJ1-2|-
TGCGCCAGCAGTCTTGGACAGGATACTAACTATGGCTACACCTTC
CASSLGQDTNYGYTF
>TRBV19|-|TRBJ1-4|-
TGTGCCAGTAGTGTGCGGGGGGCGATGAATGAAAAACTGTTTTTT
CASSVRGAMNEKLFF
>TRBV21-1|-|TRBJ1-2|-
TGTGCCAGCAGACGAAACGACAGGAAGAGTCACTATGGCTACACCTTC
CASRRNDRKSHYGYTF
>TRBV11-2|TRBD2|TRBJ2-7|-
TGTGCCAGCAGCTCCCGGATCCCTAGCGGGGGGGCCTTTTACGAGCAGTACTTC
CASSSRIPSGGAFYEQYF
>TRBV7-6|TRBD1|TRBJ2-7|-
TGTGCCAGCAGCTTAGGTTTTCAGGGGGCGAGGTACGAGCAGTACTTC
CASSLGFQGARYEQYF
>TRBV7-9|TRBD2|TRBJ2-3|-
TGTGCCAGCAGCGTGACTAGCAGCAGCACAGATACGCAGTATTTT
CASSVTSSSTDTQYF
>TRBV27|-|TRBJ1-1|-
TGTGCCAGCAGTGCACACTCCAAAATCAGGGGACCGGGAGCTTTCTTT
CASSAHSKIRGPGAFF
>TRBV27|-|TRBJ1-1|-
TGTGCCAGCAGTTTAAAGTCACTAGCAAGTACTGAAGCTTTCTTT
CASSLKSLASTEAFF
>TRBV6-5|-|TRBJ1-2|-
TGTGCCAGCAGTTTCCAACTCCCAATCTCCCTATATGGCTACACCTTC
CASSFQLPISLYGYTF
>TRBV6-4|-|TRBJ1-4|-
TGTGCCGGGCCACGTGGGGGGGATGAAAAACTGTTTTTT
CAGPRGGDEKLFF
>TRBV15|TRBD2|TRBJ2-3|-
TGTGCCACCCAAAGCGGGGGTAGCACAGATACGCAGTATTTT
CATQSGGSTDTQYF
>TRBV30|TRBD2|TRBJ2-3|once
TGTGCCTGGGGCTTCGGACTAGCGGGGGGCACAGATACGCAGTATTTT
CAWGFGLAGGTDTQYF